This record covers a single T cell receptor beta chain. The data were obtained in a study of identical twins. Germline V gene sequence: CDR1 SGDLS, CDR2 YYNGEE. The J segment lost 8 bases and the V segment lost 4 bases, leaving 10 bases of the junction unmatched. This CDR3 is 15 amino acids long. TCRdb redid the calling of the 5' RACE reads with MiXCR, one entry per CDR3 protein. The data show some 210,000 distinct CDR3 sequences, around a sixth seen once. This sample also belongs to another study, concerning T cells expressing NK-cell markers.

The material sequenced was CD8+ T cells sorted from blood. This clonotype was sampled from a woman aged 18-29 years in good health. The V gene is TRBV9, the J gene TRBJ2-1; 9 nucleotides align to TRBD2. CDR3: CASSPYSGSAYEQFF. The CDR3 DNA reads as TGTGCCAGCAGCCCGTATAGCGGGAGCGCCTATGAGCAGTTCTTC.